These T cell receptor beta chains were read from a single sample in a study of technical replicates of blood from a few donors. TCRdb's table, derived via immunoSEQ multiplex PCR, lists solely in-frame clones and lacks some. The profile shows about 50,000 clones, 80% to 95% of them singletons. What was sequenced was PBMCs. The receptor set was obtained from a human donor in good health. Some clones in this sample may be carry-over from other donors' samples. Each CDR3 is given with its conserved first and last residue. The order of the fields is CDR3 DNA, CDR3 protein, J gene, V gene, clone size, D gene. A D gene is named only where the DNA matches it firmly. Not every row has a clone size; where given, it reads once, few, many or a size class.

CDR3nt: TGTGCCGTAACAGGGGGAGGGGTTGGTGGCTACACCTTC
CDR3aa: CAVTGGGVGGYTF
j_gene: TRBJ1-2
v_gene: TRBV7-2
abundance: NA
d_gene: TRBD1

CDR3nt: TGCGCCAGCAGCCAAGATGTGCGAACGGAGACCCAGTACTTC
CDR3aa: CASSQDVRTETQYF
j_gene: TRBJ2-5
v_gene: TRBV4-3
abundance: NA
d_gene: NA

CDR3nt: TGTGCCAGCAAGCGGGAGGGCAACACAGATACGCAGTATTTT
CDR3aa: CASKREGNTDTQYF
j_gene: TRBJ2-3
v_gene: TRBV6-1
abundance: NA
d_gene: TRBD2

CDR3nt: TGTGCCAGCAGTGAACTCGTGATGCGCGGCAACGAGCAGTACTTC
CDR3aa: CASSELVMRGNEQYF
j_gene: TRBJ2-7
v_gene: TRBV2
abundance: NA
d_gene: NA

CDR3nt: TGTGCCAGCAGCTTGGTCGGTCTTAGCGGGGCGGGTAGGGAGACCCAGTACTTC
CDR3aa: CASSLVGLSGAGRETQYF
j_gene: TRBJ2-5
v_gene: TRBV5-4
abundance: NA
d_gene: TRBD2

CDR3nt: TGTGCCAGCACTGGGGCGTGGAACTATGGCTACACCTTC
CDR3aa: CASTGAWNYGYTF
j_gene: TRBJ1-2
v_gene: TRBV6-6
abundance: NA
d_gene: NA

CDR3nt: TGCGCCAGCAGCCTGGATGGGACAGCCCGACTAGTGAAGACTGAAGCTTTCTTT
CDR3aa: CASSLDGTARLVKTEAFF
j_gene: TRBJ1-1
v_gene: TRBV5-1
abundance: NA
d_gene: TRBD1

CDR3nt: TGTGCTAGTGGTAATGGCCGGGAGAACACTGAAGCTTTCTTT
CDR3aa: CASGNGRENTEAFF
j_gene: TRBJ1-1
v_gene: TRBV12-5
abundance: NA
d_gene: NA

CDR3nt: TGTGCCAGCAGCTTAGTCAAGACTAGCGGCCCCCAAGAGACCCAGTACTTC
CDR3aa: CASSLVKTSGPQETQYF
j_gene: TRBJ2-5
v_gene: TRBV7-2
abundance: NA
d_gene: TRBD2

CDR3nt: TGTGCCAGCAGTTTAGGTCTAGTCGACAATGAGCAGTTCTTC
CDR3aa: CASSLGLVDNEQFF
j_gene: TRBJ2-1
v_gene: TRBV27
abundance: once
d_gene: NA

CDR3nt: TGTGCCAGCAGCCCCCAGGGGTTGAACACTGAAGCTTTCTTT
CDR3aa: CASSPQGLNTEAFF
j_gene: TRBJ1-1
v_gene: TRBV7-2
abundance: NA
d_gene: NA

CDR3nt: TGTGCCAGCAGTTTAGGGGGCGGCAATCAGCCCCAGCATTTT
CDR3aa: CASSLGGGNQPQHF
j_gene: TRBJ1-5
v_gene: TRBV6-5
abundance: NA
d_gene: TRBD1

CDR3nt: TGTGCCAGCAGCTTGGAGGCGGTCGTACGCTCTGGAAACACCATATATTTT
CDR3aa: CASSLEAVVRSGNTIYF
j_gene: TRBJ1-3
v_gene: TRBV5-4
abundance: NA
d_gene: NA

CDR3nt: TGTGCCAGCAGTTCGGGACTAGCGGGAGCCGACTACGAGCAGTACTTC
CDR3aa: CASSSGLAGADYEQYF
j_gene: TRBJ2-7
v_gene: TRBV6-5
abundance: NA
d_gene: TRBD2

CDR3nt: TGTGCCAGCAGCTTTACTAGGCAAGAGACCCAGTACTTC
CDR3aa: CASSFTRQETQYF
j_gene: TRBJ2-5
v_gene: TRBV5-4
abundance: NA
d_gene: NA

CDR3nt: TGCGCCAGCAGCCCAGTGGGACAGGATTGGAACACTGAAGCTTTCTTT
CDR3aa: CASSPVGQDWNTEAFF
j_gene: TRBJ1-1
v_gene: TRBV5-1
abundance: once
d_gene: TRBD1

CDR3nt: TGTGCTAGTGGTATAGGACAGAACTATGGCTACACCTTC
CDR3aa: CASGIGQNYGYTF
j_gene: TRBJ1-2
v_gene: TRBV12-5
abundance: NA
d_gene: NA

CDR3nt: TGTGCCAGTAGTATCCAAACCGGGAATCATGGCTACACCTTC
CDR3aa: CASSIQTGNHGYTF
j_gene: TRBJ1-2
v_gene: TRBV19
abundance: NA
d_gene: NA

CDR3nt: TGTGCCAGCAGCTTAATGGGGGGGGAGACCCAGTACTTC
CDR3aa: CASSLMGGETQYF
j_gene: TRBJ2-5
v_gene: TRBV7-3
abundance: NA
d_gene: TRBD2

CDR3nt: TGTGCCAGTAGTCTCTCCTTTTTGAACACTGAAGCTTTCTTT
CDR3aa: CASSLSFLNTEAFF
j_gene: TRBJ1-1
v_gene: TRBV19
abundance: NA
d_gene: NA

CDR3nt: TGTGCCACACGACCGGGACAGGGAACAGATACGCAGTATTTT
CDR3aa: CATRPGQGTDTQYF
j_gene: TRBJ2-3
v_gene: TRBV7-9
abundance: NA
d_gene: TRBD1

CDR3nt: TGTGCCAGCAGTACTAGGACTAGTGCGGATGAGCAGTTCTTC
CDR3aa: CASSTRTSADEQFF
j_gene: TRBJ2-1
v_gene: TRBV25-1
abundance: once
d_gene: TRBD2

CDR3nt: TGTGCCAGCAGTGAAGGACAGGGCTTCTACGAGCAGTACTTC
CDR3aa: CASSEGQGFYEQYF
j_gene: TRBJ2-7
v_gene: TRBV2
abundance: NA
d_gene: TRBD1

CDR3nt: TGTGCCAGCAGCTCGACTCCTCGGACCTACGAGCAGTACTTC
CDR3aa: CASSSTPRTYEQYF
j_gene: TRBJ2-7
v_gene: TRBV6-5
abundance: NA
d_gene: NA

CDR3nt: TGTGCCAGTAGTGAGCTGGCTAGCGGCAACTACGAGCAGTACTTC
CDR3aa: CASSELASGNYEQYF
j_gene: TRBJ2-7
v_gene: TRBV19
abundance: once
d_gene: TRBD2

CDR3nt: TGTGCCAGCAGCTTAGGGACAGGGGCCCACAATGAGCAGTTCTTC
CDR3aa: CASSLGTGAHNEQFF
j_gene: TRBJ2-1
v_gene: TRBV7-2
abundance: NA
d_gene: TRBD1

CDR3nt: TGTGCCAGCAGGGGGACTAGCGGGGCCTCCTACGAGCAGTACTTC
CDR3aa: CASRGTSGASYEQYF
j_gene: TRBJ2-7
v_gene: TRBV6-5
abundance: once
d_gene: TRBD2

CDR3nt: TGCGCCAGCAGCTTGTTGACTGCATACAATGAGCAGTTCTTC
CDR3aa: CASSLLTAYNEQFF
j_gene: TRBJ2-1
v_gene: TRBV5-1
abundance: NA
d_gene: NA

CDR3nt: TGTGCCAGCAGTCGCCAGACAGGGGTGAACACCGGGGAGCTGTTTTTT
CDR3aa: CASSRQTGVNTGELFF
j_gene: TRBJ2-2
v_gene: TRBV11-2
abundance: NA
d_gene: TRBD1

CDR3nt: TGCGCCAGCAGGTACAGGGGGCTGAGCAATCAGCCCCAGCATTTT
CDR3aa: CASRYRGLSNQPQHF
j_gene: TRBJ1-5
v_gene: TRBV10-1
abundance: once
d_gene: TRBD1

CDR3nt: TGTGCCAGCAGCTTGGCAGGGGCTAGCAATCAGCCCCAGCATTTT
CDR3aa: CASSLAGASNQPQHF
j_gene: TRBJ1-5
v_gene: TRBV5-6
abundance: NA
d_gene: NA

CDR3nt: TGTGCCAGCAGCGTACGGACAGCAACTAATGAAAAACTGTTTTTT
CDR3aa: CASSVRTATNEKLFF
j_gene: TRBJ1-4
v_gene: TRBV9
abundance: NA
d_gene: NA

CDR3nt: TGTGCCAGCAGCTCGCAGGGACTTGGCTACACCTTC
CDR3aa: CASSSQGLGYTF
j_gene: TRBJ1-2
v_gene: TRBV7-8
abundance: once
d_gene: NA

CDR3nt: TGTGCCAGCTCCCAACCGGCACGAGGGGGCTACGAGCAGTACTTC
CDR3aa: CASSQPARGGYEQYF
j_gene: TRBJ2-7
v_gene: TRBV18
abundance: once
d_gene: NA

CDR3nt: TGTGCCAGCAGCCCAGTACCAAACATTGGAGCTTTCTTT
CDR3aa: CASSPVPNIGAFF
j_gene: TRBJ1-1
v_gene: TRBV9
abundance: NA
d_gene: NA

CDR3nt: TGTGCCAGCAGCCAAGTCGGGAGGGCCTCTAATGAGCAGTTCTTC
CDR3aa: CASSQVGRASNEQFF
j_gene: TRBJ2-1
v_gene: TRBV4-2
abundance: NA
d_gene: TRBD2

CDR3nt: TGTGCCATCAGTGGGTCTTTGGTGGCAGGGATTCTCCCGAACACTGAAGCTTTCTTT
CDR3aa: CAISGSLVAGILPNTEAFF
j_gene: TRBJ1-1
v_gene: TRBV10-3
abundance: NA
d_gene: NA

CDR3nt: TGTGCCAGCTCACAACAGGGTGGGATCTACGAGCAGTACTTC
CDR3aa: CASSQQGGIYEQYF
j_gene: TRBJ2-7
v_gene: TRBV18
abundance: once
d_gene: NA

CDR3nt: TGTAGCGGCGGGAGGGACGGCGAGCAGTACTTC
CDR3aa: CSGGRDGEQYF
j_gene: TRBJ2-7
v_gene: TRBV30
abundance: NA
d_gene: TRBD2

CDR3nt: TGCGCCAGCAGCCTGGGGACTAGCCCTAACAATGAGCAGTTCTTC
CDR3aa: CASSLGTSPNNEQFF
j_gene: TRBJ2-1
v_gene: TRBV5-1
abundance: NA
d_gene: TRBD2

CDR3nt: TGTGCCAGCAGTTACTCGTATCAGGGTTCCTACGAGCAGTACTTC
CDR3aa: CASSYSYQGSYEQYF
j_gene: TRBJ2-7
v_gene: TRBV6-5
abundance: NA
d_gene: NA

CDR3nt: TGTGCCAGCAGCTTGGGGCGGGGGGCCCCGCAGTATTTT
CDR3aa: CASSLGRGAPQYF
j_gene: TRBJ2-3
v_gene: TRBV5-4
abundance: NA
d_gene: TRBD2

CDR3nt: TGTGCCAGCAGCAACCGAGGGACTAGTATCAACGAGCAGTACTTC
CDR3aa: CASSNRGTSINEQYF
j_gene: TRBJ2-7
v_gene: TRBV6-5
abundance: NA
d_gene: TRBD2

CDR3nt: TGTGCCAGCACCCGACAGCCAAGGACCGGGGAGCTGTTTTTT
CDR3aa: CASTRQPRTGELFF
j_gene: TRBJ2-2
v_gene: TRBV9
abundance: NA
d_gene: NA

CDR3nt: TGTGCCAGCAGCTTGGCGCCAGGGGGCACCTATGGCTACACCTTC
CDR3aa: CASSLAPGGTYGYTF
j_gene: TRBJ1-2
v_gene: TRBV5-6
abundance: NA
d_gene: TRBD1

CDR3nt: TGCGCCAGCAGCCAAGGGGAGGTGAACACTGAAGCTTTCTTT
CDR3aa: CASSQGEVNTEAFF
j_gene: TRBJ1-1
v_gene: TRBV4-1
abundance: NA
d_gene: NA

CDR3nt: TGCGCCAGCAGCCCGACAGCTGGAACTAATGAAAAACTGTTTTTT
CDR3aa: CASSPTAGTNEKLFF
j_gene: TRBJ1-4
v_gene: TRBV4-3
abundance: NA
d_gene: NA

CDR3nt: TGTGCCAGCAGCCTGACAGGGGTCTATCAGCCCCAGCATTTT
CDR3aa: CASSLTGVYQPQHF
j_gene: TRBJ1-5
v_gene: TRBV14
abundance: NA
d_gene: TRBD1

CDR3nt: TGTGCCTCGAGGGGACTATTAGAGACCCAGTACTTC
CDR3aa: CASRGLLETQYF
j_gene: TRBJ2-5
v_gene: TRBV7-9
abundance: NA
d_gene: TRBD2

CDR3nt: TGTGCCAGCAGCGCTTTGAAGGGGGCCAAGATACAAGAGACCCAGTACTTC
CDR3aa: CASSALKGAKIQETQYF
j_gene: TRBJ2-5
v_gene: TRBV6-4
abundance: NA
d_gene: TRBD1

CDR3nt: TGTGCCAGCAGGGAGGGACAGGGATCTAAGTACGAGCAGTACTTC
CDR3aa: CASREGQGSKYEQYF
j_gene: TRBJ2-7
v_gene: TRBV6-1
abundance: once
d_gene: TRBD1

CDR3nt: TGTGCCAGCACCCAAAGCGCCGGGGAGCTGTTTTTT
CDR3aa: CASTQSAGELFF
j_gene: TRBJ2-2
v_gene: TRBV6-5
abundance: NA
d_gene: NA

CDR3nt: TGTGCCAGTAGCCAGACAGGGGGTGAGACCCAGTACTTC
CDR3aa: CASSQTGGETQYF
j_gene: TRBJ2-5
v_gene: TRBV19
abundance: NA
d_gene: TRBD1

CDR3nt: TGCGCCAGCAGCCAAGATATTGAGGACAGGGGGTTCCACACCTTC
CDR3aa: CASSQDIEDRGFHTF
j_gene: TRBJ1-2
v_gene: TRBV4-3
abundance: NA
d_gene: TRBD1